Presented here are 26 T cell receptor beta chains from one specimen sequenced in a study of shared clonotypes between healthy human individuals. Sequenced by immunoSEQ multiplex PCR; TCRdb stores in-frame clones only, minus some. The sample holds around 500,000 clones, 70% to 85% seen once. Sequencing used PBMCs. These receptors originate from a woman aged 40 to 49 in good health. Some clones in this sample may be carry-over from other donors' samples.

CDR3 DNA: TGTGCCTGGAGGGGGACCCTTCCAGCGGGAGGGCCCTTAGAGACCCAGTACTTC. Its protein product is CAWRGTLPAGGPLETQYF. The chain employs TRBV30 and TRBJ2-5, with 10 bases identical to TRBD2. The CDR3 covers 18 residues. Trimming cost V 3 bases and J 4 bases; bases outside gene matches: 17. Germline V CDR1 and CDR2: GTSNPN, SVGIG (reference sequence).

The chain links TRBV29-1 to TRBJ2-1; D call uncertain. Deletions cut 1 base from V and 8 bases from J, with 18 bases between. The CDR3 length is 15 residues. Per the germline V gene, CDR1 is SQVTM and CDR2 is ANQGSEA. The CDR3, as DNA: TGCAGCGTTGAAGTCATCGGCGTCGGATTGGATGAGCAGTTCTTC. It is translated as CSVEVIGVGLDEQFF.

This clone was found many times. The chain recombines TRBV28 with TRBJ2-2; 8 bases map to TRBD2. The junction had 9 bases not matched to a gene; V was cut back by 3 bases and J by 0 bases. CDR3 length equals 18 residues. The germline CDR1 and CDR2 sequences are MDHEN and SYDVKM. The CDR3 loop is CASSFPRAGLANTGELFF. The CDR3 DNA sequence: TGTGCCAGCAGTTTTCCCCGGGCGGGACTAGCGAACACCGGGGAGCTGTTTTTT.

The V gene is TRBV4-2, the J gene TRBJ2-1; D is possibly TRBD2 (6 bases). Germline lookup yields CDR1 LGHNA and CDR2 YNFKEQ. V gave up 4 bases and J gave up 8 bases, with 15 bases separating them. The CDR3 is made up of 14 amino acids. The CDR3 DNA reads as TGTGCCAGCAGCCTGGGTGGCAGGAGGGATGAGCAGTTCTTC. It codes for CASSLGGRRDEQFF.

The genes are TRBV6-5 and TRBJ1-2, with D maybe TRBD1 (5 bases). CDR3 length equals 14 residues. CDR1 and CDR2 from the germline V gene are MNHEY and SVGAGI. V lost 5 bases, J lost 4 bases, and 14 bases lay in between. DNA of the CDR3: TGTGCCAGCAGTAGCCTACAGGTTAGCTATGGCTACACCTTC. Protein: CASSSLQVSYGYTF.

The sample holds a few counts of this clone. Here the CDR3 reads CASSPGTPSEETQYF. CDR3 nucleotides: TGCGCCAGCAGCCCGGGGACGCCATCGGAAGAGACCCAGTACTTC. The chain combines TRBV5-1 with TRBJ2-5, with D possibly called TRBD1 or TRBD2 (5 bases each). The germline gives CDR1 SGHRS, CDR2 YFSETQ. V lost 4 bases and J 3 bases, leaving 16 bases between the germline ends. This CDR3 is 15 amino acids long.

The chain employs TRBV6-6 and TRBJ2-7; D not resolved. Trimming removed 6 bases from V and 0 bases from J, with 18 bases in between. Germline values: CDR1 MNHNY, CDR2 SVGAGI (reference sequence). The CDR3 runs to 16 residues. Here the CDR3 DNA reads TGTGCCAGCAGCCCTCTCATGCGGTCCCTCTCCTACGAGCAGTACTTC. It yields the protein CASSPLMRSLSYEQYF.

The chain uses TRBV12-5 and TRBJ2-3; weak D call: TRBD1 (6 bases). The CDR3 loop spans 16 amino acids. Trimming took 0 bases from V and 0 from J, leaving 10 bases between them. Per germline, CDR1 LGHNT and CDR2 FRNRAP. The CDR3 reads CASGLVPTGSTDTQYF. The CDR3 nucleotides are TGTGCTAGTGGTTTGGTACCAACAGGGAGCACAGATACGCAGTATTTT.

The J gene is TRBJ2-2, the V gene TRBV6-1; TRBD1 matches 9 bases. The trim removed 6 bases at V and 2 bases at J, leaving 4 bases unmatched. Germline values: CDR1 MNHNS, CDR2 SASEGT. The CDR3 is 15 residues long. In DNA form, the CDR3 reads TGTGCCAGCAGCCACAGGGGGCTCAACACCGGGGAGCTGTTTTTT. Encoded protein: CASSHRGLNTGELFF.

This rearrangement joins TRBV14 to TRBJ2-2; D is unresolved. The V end lost 1 base, the J end lost 1 base, and 7 bases lay between the germline ends. The germline V gene has CDR1 SGHDN and CDR2 FVKESK. The CDR3 consists of 15 residues. CDR3 sequence reads: CASSQVYLNTGELFF. CDR3 nucleotides: TGTGCCAGCAGCCAAGTCTACCTGAACACCGGGGAGCTGTTTTTT.

The chain employs TRBV11-1 and TRBJ2-7; tentative D call: TRBD2 (5 bases). Trimming pared 3 bases from V and 3 bases from J, leaving 9 bases between. The germline V gene encodes CDR1 SGHAT and CDR2 FQDESV (reference sequence). This CDR3 region has 13 residues. The CDR3 sequence: CASSFGNYYEQYF. The CDR3 nucleotides are TGTGCCAGCAGCTTCGGGAACTACTACGAGCAGTACTTC.

Regarding this clone: The germline gene is not matched at one end of the junction; a read error may be the cause. The chain combines TRBV30 with TRBJ2-5; D unclear. This CDR3 has 12 residues. In germline, CDR1 is GTSNPN, CDR2 SVGIG (reference sequence). Here the CDR3 reads CARSALRETQYF. The CDR3, as DNA: TGTGCCCGGAGTGCCCTTAGGGAGACCCAGTACTTC.

J is TRBJ2-5 and V is TRBV28, with D possibly called TRBD1 or TRBD2 (6 bases each). The CDR3 length is 17 residues. Between the trimmed V and J ends, which lost 6 bases and 4 bases, there was a span of 24 bases. Germline values: CDR1 MDHEN, CDR2 SYDVKM. CDR3 protein: CASSRLTTGASPETQYF. The CDR3 bases are TGTGCCAGCAGCCGCCTGACTACGGGGGCGTCTCCAGAGACCCAGTACTTC.

This clone occurred a few times. The CDR3, as DNA: TGCGCCAGCAGCTTTTGGGGGGAGACCCAGTACTTC. Protein product: CASSFWGETQYF. The J gene is TRBJ2-5, the V gene TRBV5-1; D assignment may be TRBD1 or TRBD2 (5 bases each). The CDR3 totals 12 residues. The germline V gene encodes CDR1 SGHRS and CDR2 YFSETQ. Trimming shortened V by 2 bases and J by 5 bases, and 7 bases separated the two germline ends.

CDR3 nucleotides: TGTGCCAGCAGCCCTACACCGTACAATGAGCAGTTCTTC. Translating it yields CASSPTPYNEQFF. J is TRBJ2-1 and V is TRBV7-9; D not certain. With 5 bases removed from V and 4 bases from J, the gap between germline ends came to 9 bases. CDR3 length: 13 residues. Per germline, CDR1 SEHNR and CDR2 FQNEAQ (reference sequence).

J is TRBJ2-7 and V is TRBV28, with TRBD2 as a possible D gene (6 bases). Germline V gene lookup returns CDR1 MDHEN and CDR2 SYDVKM. CDR3 length equals 15 residues. Between the trimmed V and J ends, which lost 4 bases and 4 bases, there was a span of 17 bases. CDR3 DNA: TGTGCCAGCAGTTCTATCAAGGTCGGGGGTTACGAGCAGTACTTC. Amino acids: CASSSIKVGGYEQYF.

This clone was seen more than once but under ten times. This rearrangement joins TRBV10-2 to TRBJ2-2, with D tentatively TRBD2 (6 bases). The CDR3 length is 17 residues. From germline, CDR1 is WSHSY and CDR2 SAAADI. Between the trimmed V and J ends, which lost 0 bases and 3 bases, there was a span of 14 bases. CDR3 sequence reads: CASSESVRGADTGELFF. For the CDR3, the DNA is TGCGCCAGCAGTGAGTCGGTGCGGGGCGCGGACACCGGGGAGCTGTTTTTT.

This rearrangement joins TRBV18 to TRBJ2-1; TRBD2 matches at 11 bases. Germline V CDR1 and CDR2: KGHSH, LQKENI. There are 16 residues in the CDR3. The junction had 8 bases not matched to a gene; V was cut back by 3 bases and J by 7 bases. The CDR3 spells CASSPELAGGRNEQFF. CDR3 in DNA: TGTGCCAGCTCACCCGAATTAGCGGGAGGGCGAAATGAGCAGTTCTTC. The whole variable domain, filled in from reference TRBV18 and TRBJ2-1, reads NAGVMQNPRHLVRRRGQEARLRCSPMKGHSHVYWYRQLPEEGLKFMVYLQKENIIDESGMPKERFSAEFPKEGPSILRIQQVVRGDSAAYFCASSPELAGGRNEQFFGPGTRLTVL.

The table lists this clone with many counts. The chain combines TRBV5-4 with TRBJ2-1, with 10 bases identical to TRBD2. The CDR3 spans 16 residues. V was pared by 0 bases and J by 2 bases, with 2 bases of the junction left unmatched. CDR1 and CDR2 from the germline V gene are SGHNT and YYREEE (reference sequence). DNA for the CDR3: TGTGCCAGCAGCTTGGGGGGACTAGCGCCCTACAATGAGCAGTTCTTC. Translating gives CASSLGGLAPYNEQFF.

V and J are TRBV11-2 and TRBJ2-1; D is ambiguous. The V end was cut by 1 base, the J end by 7 bases, with 8 bases between. The CDR3 runs 13 residues. CDR1 is SGHAT, CDR2 FQNNGV, per germline. CDR3: CASSLGYGNEQFF. The CDR3 nucleotides read TGTGCCAGCAGCTTAGGGTATGGTAATGAGCAGTTCTTC.

The rearrangement links TRBV4-3 to TRBJ1-2; 12 bases agree with TRBD1. Trimming cost V 4 bases and J 8 bases; bases outside gene matches: 11. This CDR3 comprises 16 residues. The V gene's germline CDR1 is LGHNA and CDR2 YSLEER. The CDR3 DNA reads TGCGCCAGCAGCCTTAACGAGGGGACAGGGGGCGGCGGCTACACCTTC. Translating it yields CASSLNEGTGGGGYTF.

This clone came up once. The chain is built from TRBV19 and TRBJ2-7; 13 nucleotides agree with TRBD2. Germline V gene data show CDR1 as LNHDA and CDR2 as SQIVND (reference sequence). V gave up 6 bases and J gave up 1 base; unmatched junction bases: 12. This CDR3 comprises 18 residues. The CDR3 DNA follows: TGTGCCAGTAGCTCCGGACTAGCGGGAGCGTTTGGGTCCTACGAGCAGTACTTC. The encoded protein is CASSSGLAGAFGSYEQYF. Full variable domain (rest looked up from reference TRBV19 and TRBJ2-7): DGGITQSPKYLFRKEGQNVTLSCEQNLNHDAMYWYRQDPGQGLRLIYYSQIVNDFQKGDIAEGYSVSREKKESFPLTVTSAQKNPTAFYLCASSSGLAGAFGSYEQYFGPGTRLTVT.

J is TRBJ2-3 and V is TRBV7-9; D is uncertain. The CDR3 is 12 amino acids. Germline-derived CDR1 and CDR2 are SEHNR and FQNEAQ (reference sequence). The germline V and J ends were trimmed by 5 bases and 4 bases, with 7 bases remaining between them. The CDR3 coding sequence is TGTGCCAGCAGCCCTTACGCAGATACGCAGTATTTT. Translating it yields CASSPYADTQYF.

V usage is TRBV2 and J usage is TRBJ2-7; D possibly corresponds to TRBD1 (6 bases). The CDR3 covers 13 residues. Trimming removed 6 bases from V and 3 bases from J, with 12 bases in between. Germline CDR1 is SNHLY and CDR2 is FYNNEI. The CDR3 here is CASRSVGGYEQYF. The CDR3 DNA sequence: TGTGCCAGCAGGAGTGTAGGGGGCTACGAGCAGTACTTC. Combining the CDR3 with reference TRBV2 and TRBJ2-7 gives the whole variable domain EPEVTQTPSHQVTQMGQEVILRCVPISNHLYFYWYRQILGQKVEFLVSFYNNEISEKSEIFDDQFSVERPDGSNFTLKIRSTKLEDSAMYFCASRSVGGYEQYFGPGTRLTVT.

This chain links TRBV27 with TRBJ1-1, with 9 bases lining up with TRBD1. The V and J ends lost 7 bases and 1 base, in that order; junction bases with no gene match: 7. This CDR3 comprises 15 residues. CDR1 and CDR2 (germline): MNHEY, SMNVEV (reference sequence). The CDR3 protein is CASIWGQGGNTEAFF. CDR3 in DNA: TGTGCCAGCATATGGGGACAGGGAGGGAACACTGAAGCTTTCTTT.

This rearrangement joins TRBV30 to TRBJ1-3, with unresolved D. The CDR3 loop spans 13 amino acids. With 8 bases removed from V and 3 bases from J, the gap between germline ends came to 14 bases. Looked up from germline, CDR1 is GTSNPN and CDR2 is SVGIG (reference sequence). CDR3 nucleotides: TGTGCCCGGGGAACAGTAGGTGGAAACACCATATATTTT. Translated: CARGTVGGNTIYF.